This T cell receptor beta chain derives from a study of regulatory T cells in long-lasting Graves disease (dated by TCRdb to about 2021). With regard to the full study: Newly diagnosed Graves' disease patients had taken antithyroid drugs for less than 3 months. This study used TCR sequencing and RNA sequencing of peripheral blood to compare persistent Graves' disease patients against newly diagnosed Graves' disease patients. The study was registered as a clinical trial and conducted in China. A total of about 33 samples underwent TCR sequencing: some 13 from persistent and some 20 from newly diagnosed Graves' disease patients. On the study overall, not on this receptor specifically: Persistent disease showed preferential use of TRBV28, TRBJ1-2 and TRBJ2-5, whereas newly diagnosed disease favored TRBV20-1 and TRBJ2-1. More public clonotypes were shared among persistent patients (under 3,000) than among newly diagnosed patients (roughly 960). Sequencing and analysis were restricted to the TCR beta chain. The small sample size was acknowledged by the authors as a limitation that may reduce accuracy. Only peripheral blood was studied, because thyroid tissue, the primary lesion, was inaccessible. Lower TCR Shannon entropy and fewer highly expanded clones were observed in persistent Graves' disease patients than in newly diagnosed patients, which suggested clonal expansion.

Of note for this clonotype: There is no known antigen for this receptor. A much larger clone differs by one base, so this may be a read error.

The CDR3, from cysteine to phenylalanine, totals 14 residues. Only the CDR3 DNA is retained, 42 bases long and in frame from the first base. Per the germline V gene, SGHAT is the CDR1 and FQNNGV is the CDR2. Library preparation employed multiplex PCR. Sequencing took place on an Illumina HiSeq 4000. TCR beta libraries were built with iRepertoire HTBI primers and Arm-PCR amplification of CDR3 regions. Before sequencing, the PCR products underwent gel purification. Per the original workflow: Gene usage analysis of CDR3 amino acid clonotypes used the 60 to 75 TRBV and about 15 TRBJ segments found across samples. COPE and FqMerger were used to merge filtered high-quality paired reads into contigs. Contigs were aligned with BLAST to IMGT TRBV, TRBD and TRBJ reference genes, and CDR3 was defined per IMGT. Clonotypes above 0.1% frequency were classified as highly expanded clones. Shannon entropy was used to measure repertoire diversity, and the Gini coefficient was used to measure V-J evenness. Clonotypes shared by more than one individual were considered public. TCRdb redid the processing of the public reads, applying fastp at Q25 and MiXCR, and retained in-frame beta chains. Every entry covers one CDR3 protein and lists the most common genes and DNA from its rows. The V and J calls shown here were made by TCRdb, not taken from the authors' results. The sample table contains some 400,000 distinct CDR3 sequences; only one count was recorded for approximately 15% of them. Over 15% of the sample lies in the top ten.

The sample's time point, from its label and the paper: newly diagnosed GD, antithyroid drugs for less than 3 months. RNA was extracted from PBMCs in TRIzol for both TCR sequencing and RNA sequencing. The diagnosis of Graves' disease was made according to American Thyroid Association guidelines. Patients for the study were recruited at an endocrinology department in Xi'an, China. From each patient, roughly 9 milliliters of peripheral blood was collected into an EDTA anticoagulant tube. Ficoll Paque Plus density gradient separation was used to isolate PBMCs, and no additional T cell sorting was done. An Agilent 2100 Bioanalyzer and agarose gel were used to check RNA quality, while a NanoDrop 2000 measured RNA concentration. The data were also submitted as part of a second study, on T cells in Graves' hyperthyroidism and ophthalmopathy. The second paper states: Stable Graves' hyperthyroidism was defined as no progression to ophthalmopathy during 18 months of follow-up. Hyperthyroidism patients were newly diagnosed, had a disease duration of under 2 months, and were aged 18 to 65 years. Patients with uncontrolled infections, other autoimmune diseases, pregnancy or lactation were excluded. Diagnoses were established on the basis of clinical symptoms, serum thyroxine and TRAb, thyroid ultrasound, and orbital computed tomography. The TCR CDR3 was subjected to a first round of RT-PCR using the HTBI primer set and the Qiagen OneStep RT-PCR kit. Most expanded thyroid clonotypes (frequency above 0.001) were also detected in blood, suggesting blood repertoires may reflect thyroid immune responses. A 13 V-J signature model separated ophthalmopathy from stable hyperthyroidism, with 87.88% sensitivity and about 81% specificity in cross-validation and 80%/75% in testing. During validation, the model predicted progression to ophthalmopathy a median of roughly 7.1 months ahead of onset, with roughly 65% sensitivity and under 85% specificity. To identify TCR V-J signatures that set the groups apart, the researchers used a discovery cohort of 90 to 100 patients, made up of under 45 with Graves' ophthalmopathy and 57 with stable Graves' hyperthyroidism. An independent validation cohort of about 20 hyperthyroidism patients and 17 patients who later progressed to ophthalmopathy tested prospective prediction of ophthalmopathy. The 100 discovery patients were divided at random into training and test sets in a 7:3 ratio. In several Graves' hyperthyroidism patients, the study also compared T-cell repertoires from thyroid tissue with T-cell repertoires from blood. Following sampling, methimazole starting at 30 mg daily was given to hyperthyroidism patients, and high-dose intravenous methylprednisolone was given to ophthalmopathy patients. The libraries were constructed in a second round of multiplex PCR and then size-selected and purified. The libraries were sequenced on an Illumina HiSeq2000 using paired-end 100 bp reads. SOAPnuke was used to process the raw data, with reads discarded if the reads contained adapters or uncalled bases, had a mean Phred below 15, or lacked an exact constant-primer or identifier match. High-quality paired reads were merged with COPE v1.2.5, and unique nucleotide sequences were defined as clonotypes. MiTCR v1.1 was used to align the clonotypes against IMGT TRBV, TRBD and TRBJ reference segments. The analysis included only V-J combinations with a frequency above 0.0001, which together covered more than 99% of the repertoires. The TCS score was defined as the ratio of F50 (clonal expansion) to E x V (chaos), calculated using BLOSUM62-based TCRdist between CDR3 peptides within each V-J. Welch's t-statistics and random forest reduced 500 to 550 V-J features to 10 to 15, which were used in a naive Bayes classifier (R e1071). Sample size was not statistically predetermined, and investigators were not blinded to group allocation. According to the paper, TCR Vbeta CDR3 sequencing was carried out on around 140 peripheral blood samples, which came from approximately 41 ophthalmopathy, roughly 75 hyperthyroidism and approximately 17 progressor patients.

The rearranged chain carries TRBV11-2 and TRBJ2-1; no D gene is confidently identified. Material: peripheral blood mononuclear cells (PBMCs), obtained at new diagnosis, from a patient treated with antithyroid drugs. The clonotype comes from a woman aged 30 to 39 with Graves disease. Donor details come from another sample of the same person, matched by shared clones. The DNA sequence follows: TGTGCCAACAGCTTAGCTGAGAGCTACAATGAGCAGTTCTTC. The resulting protein is CANSLAESYNEQFF.